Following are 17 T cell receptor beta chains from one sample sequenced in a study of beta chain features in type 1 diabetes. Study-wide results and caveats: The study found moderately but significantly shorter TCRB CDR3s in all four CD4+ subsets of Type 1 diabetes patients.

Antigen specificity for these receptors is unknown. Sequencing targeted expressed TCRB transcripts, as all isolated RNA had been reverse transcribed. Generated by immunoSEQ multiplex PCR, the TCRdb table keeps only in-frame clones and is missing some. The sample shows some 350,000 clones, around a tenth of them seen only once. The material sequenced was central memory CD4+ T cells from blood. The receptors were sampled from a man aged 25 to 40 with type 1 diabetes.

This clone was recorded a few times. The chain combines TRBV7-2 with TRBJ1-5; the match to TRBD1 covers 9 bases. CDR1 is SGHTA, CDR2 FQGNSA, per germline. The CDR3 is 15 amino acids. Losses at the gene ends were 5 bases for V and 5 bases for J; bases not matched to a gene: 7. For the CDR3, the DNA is TGTGCCAGCAGCAGAATGGGACAGGGACATCAGCCCCAGCATTTT. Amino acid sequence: CASSRMGQGHQPQHF.

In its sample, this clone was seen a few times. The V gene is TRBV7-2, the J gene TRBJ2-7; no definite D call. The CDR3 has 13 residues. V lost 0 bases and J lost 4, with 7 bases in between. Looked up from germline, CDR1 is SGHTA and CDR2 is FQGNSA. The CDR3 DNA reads TGTGCCAGCAGCTTAGCCTCTGCGTACGAGCAGTACTTC. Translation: CASSLASAYEQYF. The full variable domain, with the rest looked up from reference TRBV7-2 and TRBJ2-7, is GAGVSQSPSNKVTEKGKDVELRCDPISGHTALYWYRQSLGQGLEFLIYFQGNSAPDKSGLPSDRFSAERTGGSVSTLTIQRTQQEDSAVYLCASSLASAYEQYFGPGTRLTVT.

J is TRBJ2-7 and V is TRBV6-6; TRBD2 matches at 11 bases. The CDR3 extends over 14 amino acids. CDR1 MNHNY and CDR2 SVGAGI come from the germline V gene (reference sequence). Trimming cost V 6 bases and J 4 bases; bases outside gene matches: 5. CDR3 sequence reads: CASRPLAGGYEQYF. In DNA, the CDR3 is TGTGCCAGCAGACCGCTAGCGGGAGGATACGAGCAGTACTTC.

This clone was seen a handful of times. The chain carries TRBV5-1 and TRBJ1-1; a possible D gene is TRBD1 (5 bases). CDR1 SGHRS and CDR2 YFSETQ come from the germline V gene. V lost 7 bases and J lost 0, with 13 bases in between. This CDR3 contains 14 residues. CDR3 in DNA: TGCGCCAGCTTCCCGGGGACTATGAACACTGAAGCTTTCTTT. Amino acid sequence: CASFPGTMNTEAFF.

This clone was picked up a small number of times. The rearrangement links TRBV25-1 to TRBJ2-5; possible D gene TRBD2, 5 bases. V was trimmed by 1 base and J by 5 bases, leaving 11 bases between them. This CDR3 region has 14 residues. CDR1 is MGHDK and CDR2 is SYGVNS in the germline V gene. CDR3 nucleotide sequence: TGTGCCAGCAGTGAATTGAGGGAGAGGGAGACCCAGTACTTC. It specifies CASSELRERETQYF.

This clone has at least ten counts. The CDR3 reads CSAQRPAGYPTDTQYF. The DNA for the CDR3 is TGCAGCGCTCAAAGACCGGCAGGCTACCCCACAGATACGCAGTATTTT. The chain has TRBV29-1 and TRBJ2-3; D unresolved. With 7 bases removed from V and 2 bases from J, the gap between germline ends came to 22 bases. The CDR3 covers 16 residues. Germline values: CDR1 SQVTM, CDR2 ANQGSEA.

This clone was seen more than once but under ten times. The DNA of the CDR3 is TGTGCCAGCAGACCAGGGACTAGCGGACTCACCGGGGAGCTGTTTTTT. Encoded protein: CASRPGTSGLTGELFF. The chain carries TRBV5-4 and TRBJ2-2; 11 positions match TRBD2. Per germline, CDR1 SGHNT and CDR2 YYREEE (reference sequence). V was clipped by 5 bases and J by 4 bases; unmatched bases: 7. This CDR3 comprises 16 residues.

The CDR3 sequence is CASTPGQAYNEQFF. The CDR3 DNA sequence: TGTGCCAGCACCCCCGGACAGGCCTACAATGAGCAGTTCTTC. This rearrangement joins TRBV27 to TRBJ2-1; 7 bases agree with TRBD1. This CDR3 spans 14 amino acids. Germline V gene sequence: CDR1 MNHEY, CDR2 SMNVEV (reference sequence). J lost 2 bases, V lost 7 bases, and 5 bases had no gene match.

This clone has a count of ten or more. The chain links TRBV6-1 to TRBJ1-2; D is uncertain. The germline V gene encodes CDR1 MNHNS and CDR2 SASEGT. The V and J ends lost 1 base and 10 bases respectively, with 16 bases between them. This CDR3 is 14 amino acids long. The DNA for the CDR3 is TGTGCCAGCAGTGAAGGGGCGGGAACAAGGGACTACACCTTC. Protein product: CASSEGAGTRDYTF.

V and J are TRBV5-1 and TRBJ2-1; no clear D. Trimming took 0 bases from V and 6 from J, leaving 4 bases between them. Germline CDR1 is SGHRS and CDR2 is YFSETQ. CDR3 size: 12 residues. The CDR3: CASSLEANEQFF. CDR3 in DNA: TGCGCCAGCAGCTTGGAAGCCAATGAGCAGTTCTTC.

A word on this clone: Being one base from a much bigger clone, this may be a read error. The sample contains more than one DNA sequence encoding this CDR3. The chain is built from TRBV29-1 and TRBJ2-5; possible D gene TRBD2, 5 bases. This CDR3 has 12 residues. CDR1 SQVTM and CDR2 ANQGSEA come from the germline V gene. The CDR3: CSVRKGEETQYF. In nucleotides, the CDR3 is TGCAGCGTTCGGAAGGGAGAAGAGACTCAGTACTTC.

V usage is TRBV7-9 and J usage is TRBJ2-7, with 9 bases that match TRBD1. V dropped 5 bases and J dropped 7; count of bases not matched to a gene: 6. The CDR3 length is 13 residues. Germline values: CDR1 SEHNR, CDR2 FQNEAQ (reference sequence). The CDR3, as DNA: TGTGCCAGCAGCGGGACAGGGAGCGGGGAGCAGTACTTC. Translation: CASSGTGSGEQYF.

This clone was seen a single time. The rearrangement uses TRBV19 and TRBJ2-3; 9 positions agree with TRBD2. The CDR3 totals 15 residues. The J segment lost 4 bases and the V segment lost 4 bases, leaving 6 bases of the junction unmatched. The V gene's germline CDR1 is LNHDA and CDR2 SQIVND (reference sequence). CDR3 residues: CASSTSGEGPDTQYF. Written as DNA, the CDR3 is TGTGCCAGTAGTACTAGCGGGGAGGGCCCAGATACGCAGTATTTT. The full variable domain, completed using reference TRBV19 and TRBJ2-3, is DGGITQSPKYLFRKEGQNVTLSCEQNLNHDAMYWYRQDPGQGLRLIYYSQIVNDFQKGDIAEGYSVSREKKESFPLTVTSAQKNPTAFYLCASSTSGEGPDTQYFGPGTRLTVL.

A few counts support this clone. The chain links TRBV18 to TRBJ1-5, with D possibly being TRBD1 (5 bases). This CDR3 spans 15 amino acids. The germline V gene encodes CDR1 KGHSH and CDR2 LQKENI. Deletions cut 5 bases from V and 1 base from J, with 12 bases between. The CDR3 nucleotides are TGTGCCAGCTCAGAAGGGGTGACGAGCAATCAGCCCCAGCATTTT. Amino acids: CASSEGVTSNQPQHF.

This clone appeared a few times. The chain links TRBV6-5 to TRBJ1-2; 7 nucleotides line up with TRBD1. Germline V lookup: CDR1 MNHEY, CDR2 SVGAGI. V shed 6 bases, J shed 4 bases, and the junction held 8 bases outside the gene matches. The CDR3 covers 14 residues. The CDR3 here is CASRSTGTVYGYTF. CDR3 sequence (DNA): TGTGCCAGCAGAAGCACCGGGACAGTCTATGGCTACACCTTC.

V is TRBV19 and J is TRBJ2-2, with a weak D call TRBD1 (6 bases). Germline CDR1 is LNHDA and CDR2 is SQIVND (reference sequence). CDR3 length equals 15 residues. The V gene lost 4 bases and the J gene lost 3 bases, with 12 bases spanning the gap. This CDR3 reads CASSTLDRDTGELFF. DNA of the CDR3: TGTGCCAGTAGTACCCTGGACAGAGACACCGGGGAGCTGTTTTTT. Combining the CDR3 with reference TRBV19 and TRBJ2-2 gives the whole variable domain DGGITQSPKYLFRKEGQNVTLSCEQNLNHDAMYWYRQDPGQGLRLIYYSQIVNDFQKGDIAEGYSVSREKKESFPLTVTSAQKNPTAFYLCASSTLDRDTGELFFGEGSRLTVL.

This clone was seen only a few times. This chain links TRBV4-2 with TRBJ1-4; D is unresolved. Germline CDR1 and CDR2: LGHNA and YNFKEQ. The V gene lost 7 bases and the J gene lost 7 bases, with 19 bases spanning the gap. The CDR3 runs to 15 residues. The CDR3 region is CASTPKQDVSEKLFF. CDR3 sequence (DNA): TGTGCCAGCACCCCAAAGCAGGACGTTAGTGAAAAACTGTTTTTT.